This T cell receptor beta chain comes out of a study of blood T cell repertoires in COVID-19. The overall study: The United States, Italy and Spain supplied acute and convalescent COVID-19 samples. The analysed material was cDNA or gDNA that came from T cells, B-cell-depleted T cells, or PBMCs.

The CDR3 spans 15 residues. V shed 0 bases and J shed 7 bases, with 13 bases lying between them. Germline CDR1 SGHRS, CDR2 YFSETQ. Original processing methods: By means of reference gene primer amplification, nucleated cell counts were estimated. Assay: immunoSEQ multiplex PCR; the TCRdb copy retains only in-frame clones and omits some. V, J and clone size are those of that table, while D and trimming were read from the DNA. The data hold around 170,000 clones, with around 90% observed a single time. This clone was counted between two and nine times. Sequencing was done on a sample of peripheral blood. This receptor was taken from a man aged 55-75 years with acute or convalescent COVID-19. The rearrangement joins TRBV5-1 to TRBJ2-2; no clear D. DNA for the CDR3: TGCGCCAGCAGCTTGGCCACGCTACCCCTCGGGGAGCTGTTTTTT. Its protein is CASSLATLPLGELFF.